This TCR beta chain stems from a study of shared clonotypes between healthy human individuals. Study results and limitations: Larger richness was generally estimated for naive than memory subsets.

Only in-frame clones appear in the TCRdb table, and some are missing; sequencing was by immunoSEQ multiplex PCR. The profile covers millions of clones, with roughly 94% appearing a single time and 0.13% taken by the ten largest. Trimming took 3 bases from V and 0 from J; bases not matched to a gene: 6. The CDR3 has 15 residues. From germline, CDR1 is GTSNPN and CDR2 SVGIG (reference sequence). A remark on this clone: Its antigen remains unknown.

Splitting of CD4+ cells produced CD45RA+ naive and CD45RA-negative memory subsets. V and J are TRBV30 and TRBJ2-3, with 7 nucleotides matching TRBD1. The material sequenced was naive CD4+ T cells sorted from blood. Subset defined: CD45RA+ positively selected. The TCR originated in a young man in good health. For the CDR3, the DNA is TGTGCCTGGAGACCGGGACAGTCTAGCACAGATACGCAGTATTTT. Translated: CAWRPGQSSTDTQYF.